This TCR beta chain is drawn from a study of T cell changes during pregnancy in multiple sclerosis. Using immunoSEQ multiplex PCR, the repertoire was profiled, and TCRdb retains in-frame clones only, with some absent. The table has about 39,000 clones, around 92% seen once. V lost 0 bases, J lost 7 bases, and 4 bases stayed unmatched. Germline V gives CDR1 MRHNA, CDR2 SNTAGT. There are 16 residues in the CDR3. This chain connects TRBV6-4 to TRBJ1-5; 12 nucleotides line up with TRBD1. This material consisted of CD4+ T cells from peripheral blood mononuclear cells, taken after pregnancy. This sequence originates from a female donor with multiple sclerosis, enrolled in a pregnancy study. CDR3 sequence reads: CASSDSGTGGGQPQHF. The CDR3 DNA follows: TGTGCCAGCAGTGACTCCGGGACAGGGGGCGGGCAGCCCCAGCATTTT.